Listed here are 5 T cell receptor beta chains from one sample, sequenced in a study of neoadjuvant anti-PD-1 for oral cavity cancer. Profiling relied on immunoSEQ multiplex PCR, and the TCRdb table lists in-frame clones only, not all of them. Seen here are more than 6,500 clones, 70% to 75% observed once, and the top ten hold 2.5% to 3.5%. The sequences come from PBMCs, collected before nivolumab (anti-PD-1) treatment. The receptor set was obtained from a person aged 40 to 85 with oral cavity squamous cell carcinoma.

The chain couples TRBV10-3 to TRBJ2-1; D might be TRBD1 (6 bases). Between the trimmed V and J ends, which lost 8 bases and 2 bases, there was a span of 13 bases. The CDR3 length is 14 residues. Germline CDR1 ENHRY, CDR2 SYGVKD. DNA for the CDR3: TGTGCCATCTCCGAGGGGGACACCTACAATGAGCAGTTCTTC. It yields the protein CAISEGDTYNEQFF.

This clone has a handful of counts. The chain uses TRBV7-9 and TRBJ2-7, with D possibly matching TRBD2 (7 bases). With 1 base removed from V and 0 bases from J, the gap between germline ends came to 16 bases. Germline V lookup: CDR1 SEHNR, CDR2 FQNEAQ (reference sequence). This CDR3 is built from 17 residues. This CDR3 is CASSLGGGGDSSYEQYF. CDR3 in DNA: TGTGCCAGCAGCTTAGGTGGGGGGGGCGACAGCTCCTACGAGCAGTACTTC.

This chain links TRBV7-9 with TRBJ2-3; D is undetermined. Germline V gene data show CDR1 as SEHNR and CDR2 as FQNEAQ (reference sequence). The CDR3 contains 14 residues. V was clipped by 3 bases and J by 0 bases, with 7 bases between them. The CDR3 reads CASSLQASTDTQYF. The CDR3 nucleotides read TGTGCCAGCAGCTTGCAAGCTAGCACAGATACGCAGTATTTT.

The chain links TRBV7-2 to TRBJ2-4; 8 bases match TRBD2. J was trimmed by 8 bases and V by 1 base; bases with no gene match: 10. There are 16 residues in the CDR3. Germline V gene lookup returns CDR1 SGHTA and CDR2 FQGNSA. The CDR3 DNA reads TGTGCCAGCAGCTTAGTTTTCGAGGCGGGGGGAGACATTCAGTACTTC. This translates into CASSLVFEAGGDIQYF.

The rearrangement uses TRBV25-1 and TRBJ2-6; TRBD1 is a possible D gene (5 bases). The CDR3 is made up of 16 amino acids. V gave up 8 bases and J gave up 2 bases, with 16 bases separating them. In germline, CDR1 is MGHDK, CDR2 SYGVNS. The CDR3 protein is CASQTHLGAGANVLTF. Written as DNA, the CDR3 is TGTGCCAGCCAGACCCATCTAGGGGCTGGGGCCAACGTCCTGACTTTC.